These 15 T cell receptor beta chains were all obtained from the same sample, sequenced in a study of Ad26.COV2.S vaccination and SARS-CoV-2 variants. TCRdb's table, derived via immunoSEQ multiplex PCR, lists solely in-frame clones and lacks some. The sample includes under 550,000 clones, around nine tenths of them seen just once. As to treatment: 15 to 20 received Ad26.COV2.S at low or high dose, single or two shots; about 5 received placebo; per-sample allocation not given. The samples date from day 63 after the first vaccine or placebo injection. This specimen was peripheral blood, taken in a trial of Ad26.COV2.S vaccine versus placebo. Receptors originate from a person between 18 and 60 years old who received the Ad26.COV2.S COVID-19 vaccine or a placebo.

The chain carries TRBV9 and TRBJ1-2, with D hard to call. CDR3 length equals 13 residues. Germline-derived CDR1 and CDR2 are SGDLS and YYNGEE. Trimming stripped 0 bases from V and 4 bases from J, with 7 bases between. The CDR3 spells CASSVDQAYGYTF. The CDR3, as DNA: TGTGCCAGCAGCGTAGACCAAGCCTATGGCTACACCTTC.

This chain connects TRBV28 to TRBJ2-1; 10 bases map to TRBD2. This CDR3 is 16 amino acids long. Trimming removed 7 bases from V and 4 bases from J; junction bases left unmatched: 10. From germline, CDR1 is MDHEN and CDR2 SYDVKM. The CDR3 loop reads CASTVTTSGLYNEQFF. The CDR3 region has the DNA TGTGCCAGCACCGTTACGACTAGCGGGCTATACAATGAGCAGTTCTTC.

A single count supports this clone. The J gene is TRBJ2-2, the V gene TRBV27; no firm D call. The V end lost 5 bases, the J end lost 5 bases, and 15 bases lay between the germline ends. The CDR3 runs to 15 residues. Germline CDR1 reads MNHEY; CDR2 reads SMNVEV (reference sequence). CDR3 residues: CASSPLGARTGELFF. The CDR3 nucleotides are TGTGCCAGCAGTCCCCTAGGAGCGCGGACCGGGGAGCTGTTTTTT.

The rearrangement links TRBV13 to TRBJ2-2; maybe TRBD2 (5 bases). Trimming stripped 4 bases from V and 4 bases from J, with 7 bases between. Germline CDR1 PRHDT, CDR2 FYEKMQ (reference sequence). This CDR3 spans 13 amino acids. CDR3 amino acids: CASSSRGTGELFF. DNA of the CDR3: TGTGCCAGCAGCTCTCGGGGCACCGGGGAGCTGTTTTTT.

The chain employs TRBV7-2 and TRBJ2-1; TRBD2 matches at 8 bases. Germline CDR1 and CDR2: SGHTA and FQGNSA. The CDR3 totals 16 residues. J was trimmed by 5 bases and V by 5 bases; bases with no gene match: 11. The CDR3 DNA is TGTGCCAGCAGCCTCCCCCCCAGCGGGGGCGACAATGAGCAGTTCTTC. This gives the protein CASSLPPSGGDNEQFF.

The chain is built from TRBV5-6 and TRBJ1-1; the D is unclear. Trimming took 5 bases from V and 6 from J, leaving 17 bases between them. CDR3 length: 14 amino acids. Germline V gives CDR1 SGHDT, CDR2 YYEEEE. CDR3 DNA sequence: TGTGCCAGCAGACCGACTCCGGAAGTTTCTGAAGCTTTCTTT. This sequence encodes CASRPTPEVSEAFF.

The chain links TRBV28 to TRBJ2-1, with TRBD1 as a possible D gene (5 bases). Germline V gene lookup returns CDR1 MDHEN and CDR2 SYDVKM. There are 15 residues in the CDR3. V lost 2 bases, J lost 5 bases, and 13 bases lay in between. The CDR3 is CASSLGSTENNEQFF. The CDR3 region has the DNA TGTGCCAGCAGTTTAGGATCGACAGAGAACAATGAGCAGTTCTTC.

This clone is labeled medium-sized. This rearrangement joins TRBV5-5 to TRBJ2-1, with D perhaps matching TRBD2 (5 bases). Trimming shortened V by 2 bases and J by 9 bases, and 21 bases separated the two germline ends. Germline V gene sequence: CDR1 SGHKS, CDR2 YYEKEE (reference sequence). CDR3 length equals 16 residues. The CDR3 reads CASSLNPGLVGGEQFF. Written as DNA, the CDR3 is TGTGCCAGCAGCTTAAACCCCGGACTGGTGGGTGGTGAGCAGTTCTTC. The full variable domain, completed using reference TRBV5-5 and TRBJ2-1, is DAGVTQSPTHLIKTRGQQVTLRCSPISGHKSVSWYQQVLGQGPQFIFQYYEKEERGRGNFPDRFSARQFPNYSSELNVNALLLGDSALYLCASSLNPGLVGGEQFFGPGTRLTVL.

This chain joins TRBV7-9 and TRBJ2-5; TRBD2 might be the D (6 bases). The CDR3 runs to 16 residues. Trimming took 4 bases from V and 5 from J, leaving 20 bases between them. CDR1 is SEHNR and CDR2 is FQNEAQ in the germline V gene (reference sequence). The CDR3 here is CASSSPRGAGAETQYF. The CDR3 DNA sequence: TGTGCCAGCAGCTCCCCTAGAGGAGCGGGTGCCGAGACCCAGTACTTC.

This rearrangement joins TRBV7-2 to TRBJ2-7; 8 bases are shared with TRBD1. Germline lookup yields CDR1 SGHTA and CDR2 FQGNSA. CDR3 size: 16 residues. V lost 1 base and J lost 1; bases outside the gene matches: 6. CDR3 in amino acids: CASSLGPGQDSYEQYF. The DNA for the CDR3 is TGTGCCAGCAGCTTAGGGCCGGGACAGGATTCCTACGAGCAGTACTTC.

CDR3 loop: CASSHAGQVHEQYF. The CDR3, as DNA: TGTGCCAGCTCACACGCCGGGCAGGTCCACGAGCAGTACTTC. The V gene is TRBV18, the J gene TRBJ2-7; D gene uncertain. V dropped 4 bases and J dropped 5 bases, with 15 bases sitting between them. Germline V lookup: CDR1 KGHSH, CDR2 LQKENI. This CDR3 has 14 amino acids.

This sequence joins TRBV7-2 and TRBJ2-3; D gene ambiguous. Trimming pared 5 bases from V and 0 bases from J, leaving 15 bases between. CDR3 length: 16 residues. Germline V gene data show CDR1 as SGHTA and CDR2 as FQGNSA. The CDR3, as DNA: TGTGCCAGCAGCATAACTACACCTACTAGCACAGATACGCAGTATTTT. Its protein is CASSITTPTSTDTQYF.

The chain joins TRBV6-5 to TRBJ2-7, with D tentatively TRBD1 (5 bases). V was shortened by 7 bases and J by 0 bases, with 7 bases between the two germline ends. Germline V gene lookup returns CDR1 MNHEY and CDR2 SVGAGI. The CDR3 consists of 12 residues. CDR3 nucleotide sequence: TGTGCCAGCACCGACAGCTCCTACGAGCAGTACTTC. Protein: CASTDSSYEQYF.

This chain joins TRBV24-1 and TRBJ2-6; D could derive from TRBD1 or TRBD2 (5 bases each). From germline, CDR1 is KGHDR and CDR2 SFDVKD. CDR3 size: 17 residues. The V gene lost 5 bases and the J gene lost 0 bases, with 13 bases spanning the gap. CDR3 coding DNA: TGTGCCACCAGTGGACAGACTACGATCTCTGGGGCCAACGTCCTGACTTTC. Residues: CATSGQTTISGANVLTF.

The chain joins TRBV7-2 to TRBJ2-1; D possibly corresponds to TRBD2 (6 bases). This CDR3 has 18 amino acids. Trimming left V 0 bases short and J 4 bases short, with 19 bases between. Germline CDR1 is SGHTA and CDR2 is FQGNSA. The CDR3 protein is CASSLAGGGGTWYNEQFF. CDR3 coding DNA: TGTGCCAGCAGCTTAGCCGGGGGAGGCGGGACGTGGTACAATGAGCAGTTCTTC. Complete variable domain (other parts from reference TRBV7-2 and TRBJ2-1): GAGVSQSPSNKVTEKGKDVELRCDPISGHTALYWYRQSLGQGLEFLIYFQGNSAPDKSGLPSDRFSAERTGGSVSTLTIQRTQQEDSAVYLCASSLAGGGGTWYNEQFFGPGTRLTVL.